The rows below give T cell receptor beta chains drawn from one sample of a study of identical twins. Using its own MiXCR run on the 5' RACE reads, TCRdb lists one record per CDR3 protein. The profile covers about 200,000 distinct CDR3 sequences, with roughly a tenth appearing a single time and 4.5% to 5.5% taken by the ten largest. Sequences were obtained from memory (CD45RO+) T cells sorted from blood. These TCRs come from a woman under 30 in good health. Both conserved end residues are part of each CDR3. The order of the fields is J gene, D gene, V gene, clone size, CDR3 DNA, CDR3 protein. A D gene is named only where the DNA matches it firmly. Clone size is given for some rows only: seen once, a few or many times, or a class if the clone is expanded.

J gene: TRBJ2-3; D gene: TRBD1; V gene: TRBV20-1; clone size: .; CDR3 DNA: TGCAGTGCTCCAAACCGGGACAGGGGAGTAACAGATACGCAGTATTTT; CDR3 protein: CSAPNRDRGVTDTQYF
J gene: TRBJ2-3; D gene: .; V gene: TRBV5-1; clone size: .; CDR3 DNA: TGCGCCAGCAGTTGGGCTCTAGGGAGCACAGATACGCAGTATTTT; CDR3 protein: CASSWALGSTDTQYF
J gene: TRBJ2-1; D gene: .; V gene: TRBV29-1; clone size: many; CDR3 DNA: TGCAGCGTTGAAGGCCAGGGTGGCACTCAAACGTTCTTC; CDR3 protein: CSVEGQGGTQTFF
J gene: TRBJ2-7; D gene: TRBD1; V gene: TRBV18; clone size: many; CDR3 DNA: TGTGCCAGCTCCCCCCAGGGACAGTCCTACGAGCAGTACTTC; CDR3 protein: CASSPQGQSYEQYF
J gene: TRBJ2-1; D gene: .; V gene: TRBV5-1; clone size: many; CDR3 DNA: TGCGCCAGCAGCTTTGAAAGTCGTGAGCAGTTCTTC; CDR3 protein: CASSFESREQFF
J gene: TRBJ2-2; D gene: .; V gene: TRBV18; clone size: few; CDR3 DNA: TGTGCCAGCTCACCAGACAGCTACACCGGGGAGCTGTTTTTT; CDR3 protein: CASSPDSYTGELFF
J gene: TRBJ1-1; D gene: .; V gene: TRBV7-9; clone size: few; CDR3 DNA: TGTGCCAGCAGCTTGAAGGCCGCGGGGCATCTTGAAGCTTTCTTT; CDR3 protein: CASSLKAAGHLEAFF
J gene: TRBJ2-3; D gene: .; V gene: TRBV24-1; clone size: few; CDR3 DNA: TGTGCCACCAGTGATGGGGACGGATCAATCACAGATACGCAGTATTTT; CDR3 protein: CATSDGDGSITDTQYF
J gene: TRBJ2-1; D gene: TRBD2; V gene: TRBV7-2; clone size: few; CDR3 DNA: TGTGCCAGCAGCCCCCATACTAGCGGGGGCCGGCTTACCCAGCAGTTCTTC; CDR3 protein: CASSPHTSGGRLTQQFF
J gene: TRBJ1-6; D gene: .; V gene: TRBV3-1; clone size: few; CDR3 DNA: TGTGCCTTCGGGAGCTCCTATAATTCACCCCTCCACTTT; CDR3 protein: CAFGSSYNSPLHF
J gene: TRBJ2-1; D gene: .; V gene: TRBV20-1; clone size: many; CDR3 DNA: TGCAGTGCTTCAATTTCAGGAATGTCAGACTACAATGAGCAGTTCTTC; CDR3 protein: CSASISGMSDYNEQFF
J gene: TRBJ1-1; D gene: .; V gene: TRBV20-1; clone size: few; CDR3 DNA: TGCAGTGCTAGTTGGGGGGTGGGCACTGAAGCTTTCTTT; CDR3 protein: CSASWGVGTEAFF
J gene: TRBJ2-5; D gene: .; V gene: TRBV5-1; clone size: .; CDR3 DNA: TGCGCCAGCAGCTATCAGGGTCCCCAAGAGACCCAGTACTTC; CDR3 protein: CASSYQGPQETQYF
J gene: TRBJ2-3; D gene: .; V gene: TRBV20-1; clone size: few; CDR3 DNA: TGCAGTGCTAGAACGGGAAACACAGATACGCAGTATTTT; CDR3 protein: CSARTGNTDTQYF
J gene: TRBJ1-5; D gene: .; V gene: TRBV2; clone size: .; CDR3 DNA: TGTGCCAGCAGTGAGAGGGAGACACCCCGAGGCAGGCCCCAGCATTTT; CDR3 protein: CASSERETPRGRPQHF
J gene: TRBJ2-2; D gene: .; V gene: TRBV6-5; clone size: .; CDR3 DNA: TGTGCCAGCAGTTACTTGAACACCGGGGAGCTGTTTTTT; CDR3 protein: CASSYLNTGELFF
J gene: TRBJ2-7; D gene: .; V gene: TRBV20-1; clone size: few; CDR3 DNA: TGCAGTGCTGGTACGGGATCCCTATACGAGCAGTACTTC; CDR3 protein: CSAGTGSLYEQYF
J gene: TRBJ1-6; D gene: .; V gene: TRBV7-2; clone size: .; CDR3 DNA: TGTGCCAGCAGCTTAAGGGGTTTAATAATTGGGAATTCACCCCTCCACTTT; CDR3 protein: CASSLRGLIIGNSPLHF
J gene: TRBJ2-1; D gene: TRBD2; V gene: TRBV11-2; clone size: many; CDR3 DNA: TGTGCCAGCAGCTTACTAGCGGGAGGAAACAGGGCCTACAATGAGCAGTTCTTC; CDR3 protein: CASSLLAGGNRAYNEQFF
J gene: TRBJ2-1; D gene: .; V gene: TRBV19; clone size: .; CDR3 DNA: TGTGCCAGTAGTATAGACAGGGGCCCTTACAATGAGCAGTTCTTC; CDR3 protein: CASSIDRGPYNEQFF
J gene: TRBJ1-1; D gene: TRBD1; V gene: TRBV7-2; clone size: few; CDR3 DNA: TGTGCCAGCAGCTTAATGGGGCAGGGGGCTTTCGCTTTCTTT; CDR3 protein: CASSLMGQGAFAFF
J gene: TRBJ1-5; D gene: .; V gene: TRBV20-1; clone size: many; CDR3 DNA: TGCAGTGCTCCCCGGGCGAGTAATCAGCCCCAGCATTTT; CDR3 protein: CSAPRASNQPQHF
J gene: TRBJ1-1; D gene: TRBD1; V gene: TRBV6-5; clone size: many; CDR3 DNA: TGTGCCAGCAGTTACGGGACAGGAAACACTGAAGCTTTCTTT; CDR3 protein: CASSYGTGNTEAFF
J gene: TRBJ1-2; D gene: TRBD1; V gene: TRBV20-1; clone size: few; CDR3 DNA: TGCAGTGCTAGAGATGCAAGACAGGGAGAGTATGGCTACACCTTC; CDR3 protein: CSARDARQGEYGYTF
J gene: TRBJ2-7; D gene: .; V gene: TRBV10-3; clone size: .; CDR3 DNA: TGTGCCATCAGTGAGTCAGAGGACCGAGCGGTTTTC; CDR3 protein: CAISESEDRAVF
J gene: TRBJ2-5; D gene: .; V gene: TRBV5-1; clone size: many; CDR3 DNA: TGCGCCAGCAGCTTGTCCAATCGTCAGGAGACCCAGTACTTC; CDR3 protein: CASSLSNRQETQYF
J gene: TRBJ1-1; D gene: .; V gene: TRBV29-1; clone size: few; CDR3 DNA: TGCAGCGTGAGAGGCGGTTGGGGCATGAACACTGAAGCTTTCTTT; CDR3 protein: CSVRGGWGMNTEAFF
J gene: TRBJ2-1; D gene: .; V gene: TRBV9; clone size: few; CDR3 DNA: TGTGCCAGCAGCGTGCGCGGGTCCTACAATGAGCAGTTCTTC; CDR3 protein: CASSVRGSYNEQFF
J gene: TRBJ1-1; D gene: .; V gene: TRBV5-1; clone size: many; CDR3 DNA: TGCGCCAGCAGCCCTCAGGTCGAGAACACTGAAGCTTTCTTT; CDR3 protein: CASSPQVENTEAFF
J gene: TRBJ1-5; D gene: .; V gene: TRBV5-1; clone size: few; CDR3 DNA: TGCGCCAGCAGCTTGGGTGGTATGGAGCAGCCCCAGCATTTT; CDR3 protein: CASSLGGMEQPQHF
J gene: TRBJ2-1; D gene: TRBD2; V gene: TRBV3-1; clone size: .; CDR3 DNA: TGTGCCAGCAGCCAAGATGGGTCTAGAGCCGGGCGGGAGGTAAATGAGCAGTTCTTC; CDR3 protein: CASSQDGSRAGREVNEQFF
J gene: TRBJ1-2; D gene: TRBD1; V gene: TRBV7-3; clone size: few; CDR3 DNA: TGTGCCAGCAGCTTAACCCCTCGGACAGGTCGGGATGGCTACACCTTC; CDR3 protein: CASSLTPRTGRDGYTF
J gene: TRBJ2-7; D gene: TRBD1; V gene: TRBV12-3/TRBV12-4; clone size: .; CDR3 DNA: TGTGCCAGCAGTTCCCCCGGGACAGGGGGAAAACAGTACTTC; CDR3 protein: CASSSPGTGGKQYF
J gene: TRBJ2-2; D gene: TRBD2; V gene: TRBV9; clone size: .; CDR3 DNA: TGTGCCAGCAGCGTATCCCTAGCGGGGGTCTCCGGGGAGCTGTTTTTT; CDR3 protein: CASSVSLAGVSGELFF
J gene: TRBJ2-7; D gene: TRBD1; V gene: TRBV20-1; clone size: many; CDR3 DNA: TGCAGTGCTAGATTGGAAGACAGGGGCTACGAGCAGTACTTC; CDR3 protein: CSARLEDRGYEQYF
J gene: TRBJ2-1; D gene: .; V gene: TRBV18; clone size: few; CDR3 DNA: TGTGCCAGCTCAGTCGACCAGTACAATGAGCAGTTCTTC; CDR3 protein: CASSVDQYNEQFF
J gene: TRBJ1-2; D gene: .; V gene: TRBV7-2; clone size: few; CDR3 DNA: TGTGCCAGCAGCTTGATGCAGGGAAACTATGGCTACACCTTC; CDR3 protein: CASSLMQGNYGYTF
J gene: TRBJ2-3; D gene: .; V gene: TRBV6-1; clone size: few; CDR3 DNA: TGTGCCAGCAGTCGTCAGGGCTGGAACACAGATACGCAGTATTTT; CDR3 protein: CASSRQGWNTDTQYF
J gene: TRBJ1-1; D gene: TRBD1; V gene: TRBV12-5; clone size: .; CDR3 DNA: TGTGCTAGTGGCCTCGACAGGGTTACTGAAGCTTTCTTT; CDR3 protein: CASGLDRVTEAFF
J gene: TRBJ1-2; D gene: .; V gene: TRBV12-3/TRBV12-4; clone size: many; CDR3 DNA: TGTGCCAGCAGTTTCCCCGGACGAGGCTACACCTTC; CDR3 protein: CASSFPGRGYTF
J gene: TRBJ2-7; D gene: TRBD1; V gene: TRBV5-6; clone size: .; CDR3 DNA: TGTGCCAGCAGCAGACCGGGACAGGGGTACTCCTACGAGCAGTACTTC; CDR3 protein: CASSRPGQGYSYEQYF
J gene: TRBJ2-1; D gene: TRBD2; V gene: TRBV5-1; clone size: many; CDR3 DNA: TGCGCCAGCACCTACGGGGGGACTAGCGGGGGCAAAAATGAGCAGTTCTTC; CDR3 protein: CASTYGGTSGGKNEQFF
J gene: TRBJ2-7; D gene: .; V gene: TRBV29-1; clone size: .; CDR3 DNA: TGCAGCGTTGGGGAACAGGGAGGCGGCGAGCAGTACTTC; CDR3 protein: CSVGEQGGGEQYF